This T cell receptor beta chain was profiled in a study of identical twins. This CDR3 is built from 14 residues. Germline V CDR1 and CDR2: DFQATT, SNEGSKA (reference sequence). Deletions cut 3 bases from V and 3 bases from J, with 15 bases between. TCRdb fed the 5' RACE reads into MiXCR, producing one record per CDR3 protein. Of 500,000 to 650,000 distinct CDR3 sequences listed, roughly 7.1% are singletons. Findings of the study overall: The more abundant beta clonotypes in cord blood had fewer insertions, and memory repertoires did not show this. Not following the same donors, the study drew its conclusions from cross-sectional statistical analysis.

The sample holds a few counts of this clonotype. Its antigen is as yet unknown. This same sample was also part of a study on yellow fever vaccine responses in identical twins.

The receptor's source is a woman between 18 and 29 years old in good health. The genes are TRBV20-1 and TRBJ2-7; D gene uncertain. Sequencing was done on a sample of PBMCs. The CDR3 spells CSASRPRIGYEQYF. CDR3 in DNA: TGCAGTGCTAGTCGTCCTAGGATCGGCTACGAGCAGTACTTC.